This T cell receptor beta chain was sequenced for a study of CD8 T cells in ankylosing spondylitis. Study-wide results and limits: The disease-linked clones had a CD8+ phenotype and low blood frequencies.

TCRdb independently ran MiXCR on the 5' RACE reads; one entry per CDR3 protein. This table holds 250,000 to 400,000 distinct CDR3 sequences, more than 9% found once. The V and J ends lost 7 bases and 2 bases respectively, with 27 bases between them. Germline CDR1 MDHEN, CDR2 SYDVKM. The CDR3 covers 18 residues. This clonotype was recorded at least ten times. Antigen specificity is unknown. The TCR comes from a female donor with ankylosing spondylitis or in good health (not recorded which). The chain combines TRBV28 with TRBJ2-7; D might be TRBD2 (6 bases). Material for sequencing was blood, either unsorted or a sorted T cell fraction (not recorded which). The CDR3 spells CASTPGTYDYPRAYEQYF. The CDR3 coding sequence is TGTGCCAGCACCCCAGGGACTTACGATTACCCTCGTGCCTACGAGCAGTACTTC.